Presented here are 18 T cell receptor beta chains from one specimen sequenced in a study of blood T cell repertoires in COVID-19. Assay used: immunoSEQ multiplex PCR; TCRdb lists only in-frame clones, some missing. The sample records around 93,000 clones, approximately 81% being singletons. The sample consisted of peripheral blood. Receptors originate from a man in his sixties with acute or convalescent COVID-19.

The rearrangement joins TRBV9 to TRBJ2-1; 11 nucleotides line up with TRBD2. This CDR3 contains 19 residues. CDR1 SGDLS and CDR2 YYNGEE come from the germline V gene. Trimming removed 4 bases from V and 0 bases from J; junction bases left unmatched: 12. The DNA for the CDR3 is TGTGCCAGCAGCTCCAGACCCTTTAGCGGGAGGGACTCCTACAATGAGCAGTTCTTC. Encoded protein: CASSSRPFSGRDSYNEQFF. Looking up the rest from reference TRBV9 and TRBJ2-1 gives the full variable domain: DSGVTQTPKHLITATGQRVTLRCSPRSGDLSVYWYQQSLDQGLQFLIQYYNGEERAKGNILERFSAQQFPDLHSELNLSSLELGDSALYFCASSSRPFSGRDSYNEQFFGPGTRLTVL.

This clone came up a few times. This sequence joins TRBV5-4 and TRBJ2-7, with D possibly being TRBD1 (6 bases). There are 14 residues in the CDR3. V was shortened by 4 bases and J by 7 bases, with 18 bases between the two germline ends. Germline V CDR1 and CDR2: SGHNT, YYREEE (reference sequence). DNA of the CDR3: TGTGCCAGCAGCCAGGCACAGGGAGTACGAGAGCAGTACTTC. Translating it yields CASSQAQGVREQYF.

This clone was seen a single time. This chain uses TRBV5-4 with TRBJ1-1, with 11 bases identical to TRBD1. Trimming at V came to 3 bases and at J to 2 bases, leaving 6 bases not matched to a gene. The CDR3 loop spans 16 amino acids. Germline-derived CDR1 and CDR2 are SGHNT and YYREEE (reference sequence). CDR3 loop: CASSSRTGGSNTEAFF. The CDR3 DNA follows: TGTGCCAGCAGCTCCAGGACAGGGGGCAGTAACACTGAAGCTTTCTTT. The full variable domain, its missing parts supplied by reference TRBV5-4 and TRBJ1-1, is ETGVTQSPTHLIKTRGQQVTLRCSSQSGHNTVSWYQQALGQGPQFIFQYYREEENGRGNFPPRFSGLQFPNYSSELNVNALELDDSALYLCASSSRTGGSNTEAFFGQGTRLTVV.

In DNA, the CDR3 is TGTGCCAGCACTACGGGAAATGGCTACACCTTC. This sequence encodes CASTTGNGYTF. J is TRBJ1-2 and V is TRBV12-3 or TRBV12-4; D ambiguous. Trimming left V 7 bases short and J 6 bases short, with 9 bases between. The CDR3 loop spans 11 amino acids.

This sequence joins TRBV18 and TRBJ1-5; D might be TRBD1 (6 bases). CDR1 is KGHSH and CDR2 is LQKENI in the germline V gene. The CDR3 extends over 14 amino acids. The V end lost 6 bases, the J end lost 3 bases, and 12 bases lay between the germline ends. CDR3 region: CASSRGQPNQPQHF. CDR3 nucleotide sequence: TGTGCCAGCTCCCGCGGACAGCCCAATCAGCCCCAGCATTTT.

The gene calls are TRBV10-3 and TRBJ2-5, with 9 bases aligning to TRBD1. The CDR3 is made up of 14 amino acids. V lost 6 bases to trimming and J lost 0 bases; unmatched junction nucleotides: 2. CDR1 and CDR2 from the germline V gene are ENHRY and SYGVKD. The CDR3 DNA reads TGTGCCATCAGGGGGACAGGGAACCAAGAGACCCAGTACTTC. It codes for CAIRGTGNQETQYF.

V is TRBV6-6 and J is TRBJ2-2; no firm D call. V gave up 5 bases and J gave up 4 bases, with 20 bases separating them. Germline CDR1 reads MNHNY; CDR2 reads SVGAGI (reference sequence). CDR3 length equals 17 residues. The CDR3 spells CASSLTTPAASTGELFF. DNA of the CDR3: TGTGCCAGCAGTCTCACTACACCCGCCGCGAGCACCGGGGAGCTGTTTTTT.

This clone showed up just once. V gene TRBV5-8 combines with J gene TRBJ2-7; tentatively, D is TRBD1 (6 bases). CDR3 size: 14 residues. Between the trimmed V and J ends, which lost 7 bases and 6 bases, there was a span of 20 bases. Germline V gene sequence: CDR1 SGHTS, CDR2 YDEGEE. CDR3 in DNA: TGTGCCAGCCGCCACAGGGTAAAGGAATTCGAGCAGTACTTC. This sequence encodes CASRHRVKEFEQYF.

V and J are TRBV6-5 and TRBJ2-7; 10 nucleotides line up with TRBD1. V gave up 6 bases and J gave up 1 base; unmatched junction bases: 6. The germline V gene encodes CDR1 MNHEY and CDR2 SVGAGI. The CDR3 loop spans 15 amino acids. CDR3 nucleotide sequence: TGTGCCAGCAGAACCAGGACAGGGGGATCCTACGAGCAGTACTTC. Its protein product is CASRTRTGGSYEQYF.

The V and J genes are TRBV7-8 and TRBJ1-1, with D possibly being TRBD1 (6 bases). Germline CDR1 is SGHVS and CDR2 is FQNEAQ. This CDR3 region has 16 residues. V was pared by 5 bases and J by 1 base, with 17 bases between. CDR3 sequence reads: CASSPSRGHGNTEAFF. The DNA of the CDR3 is TGTGCCAGCAGCCCCAGCCGGGGACACGGGAACACTGAAGCTTTCTTT.

The rearrangement joins TRBV3-1 (or the pseudogene TRBV3-2) to TRBJ2-5; TRBD2 matches at 7 bases. J was trimmed by 4 bases and V by 1 base; bases with no gene match: 3. This CDR3 is built from 14 residues. Germline V lookup: CDR1 LGHDT, CDR2 YNNKEL (reference sequence). Here the CDR3 DNA reads TGTGCCAGCAGCCAAGTAAGGGAGGGAGAGACCCAGTACTTC. As protein: CASSQVREGETQYF.

This clone has more than one count but fewer than ten. This chain links TRBV5-4 with TRBJ2-3; D is possibly TRBD1 (6 bases). CDR3 length: 15 residues. CDR1 and CDR2 from the germline V gene are SGHNT and YYREEE (reference sequence). The V end was cut by 3 bases, the J end by 3 bases, with 14 bases between. Here the CDR3 reads CASSSPRDKTDTQYF. Here the CDR3 DNA reads TGTGCCAGCAGCTCCCCCCGGGACAAAACAGATACGCAGTATTTT.

J is TRBJ2-7 and V is TRBV11-3, with D possibly matching TRBD1 (5 bases). Trimming shortened V by 3 bases and J by 4 bases, and 13 bases separated the two germline ends. The CDR3 totals 14 residues. The germline gives CDR1 SGHNT, CDR2 YENEEA. CDR3 amino acids: CASSLQGFGYEQYV. The CDR3 DNA reads as TGTGCCAGCAGCTTGCAGGGATTCGGATACGAGCAGTACGTC.

The chain links TRBV2 to TRBJ2-5, with TRBD2 identical over 8 bases. The CDR3 is 14 amino acids. V was pared by 8 bases and J by 4 bases, with 9 bases of the junction left unmatched. Germline CDR1 SNHLY, CDR2 FYNNEI. DNA for the CDR3: TGTGCCAGCGTGAACGGGGGGGCCTTAGAGACCCAGTACTTC. Translating gives CASVNGGALETQYF.

The V call is TRBV19, the J call TRBJ2-5; 7 bases fit TRBD2. There are 13 residues in the CDR3. Germline V CDR1 and CDR2: LNHDA, SQIVND (reference sequence). V shed 4 bases and J 1 base; nucleotides not matched to a gene: 0. As DNA, the CDR3 is TGTGCCAGTAGTAGGACTAGCCAAGAGACCCAGTACTTC. Translation gives CASSRTSQETQYF.

This chain joins TRBV10-3 and TRBJ2-2; weak D call: TRBD1 (5 bases). This CDR3 spans 12 amino acids. The germline V and J ends were trimmed by 10 bases and 2 bases, with 8 bases remaining between them. Germline assignment: CDR1 ENHRY and CDR2 SYGVKD. The CDR3 DNA is TGTGCCAGTCAGGGCAACACCGGGGAGCTGTTTTTT. As protein: CASQGNTGELFF.

The V call is TRBV3-1 (or the pseudogene TRBV3-2), the J call TRBJ1-3; D is undetermined. V was clipped by 4 bases and J by 8 bases, with 18 bases between them. CDR1 is LGHDT, CDR2 YNNKEL, per germline (reference sequence). This CDR3 region has 15 residues. DNA of the CDR3: TGTGCCAGCAGCCCCCGATTAGACCAGAGGGACACCATATATTTT. This encodes CASSPRLDQRDTIYF.

The V call is TRBV7-2, the J call TRBJ2-3; D is uncertain. CDR3 size: 15 residues. Trimming removed 1 base from V and 2 bases from J, with 10 bases in between. CDR1 and CDR2 from the germline V gene are SGHTA and FQGNSA. The CDR3 loop is CASSLGPLTTDTQYF. CDR3 nucleotides: TGTGCCAGCAGCTTAGGCCCCCTAACCACAGATACGCAGTATTTT.